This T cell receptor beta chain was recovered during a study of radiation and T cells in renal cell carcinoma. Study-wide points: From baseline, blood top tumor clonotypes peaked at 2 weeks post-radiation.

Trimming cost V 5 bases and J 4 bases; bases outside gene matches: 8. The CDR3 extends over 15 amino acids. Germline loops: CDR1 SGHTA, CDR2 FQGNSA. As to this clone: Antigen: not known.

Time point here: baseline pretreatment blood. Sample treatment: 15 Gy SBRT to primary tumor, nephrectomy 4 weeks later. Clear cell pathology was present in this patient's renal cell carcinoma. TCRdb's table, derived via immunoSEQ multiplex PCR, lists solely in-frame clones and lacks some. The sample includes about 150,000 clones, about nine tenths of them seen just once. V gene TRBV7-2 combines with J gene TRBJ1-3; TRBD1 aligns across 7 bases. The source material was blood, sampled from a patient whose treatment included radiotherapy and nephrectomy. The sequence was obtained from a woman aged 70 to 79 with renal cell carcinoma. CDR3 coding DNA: TGTGCCAGCAGCATCCGGGACAGTCCAGGAAACACCATATATTTT. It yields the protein CASSIRDSPGNTIYF. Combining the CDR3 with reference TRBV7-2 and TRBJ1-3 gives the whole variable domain GAGVSQSPSNKVTEKGKDVELRCDPISGHTALYWYRQSLGQGLEFLIYFQGNSAPDKSGLPSDRFSAERTGGSVSTLTIQRTQQEDSAVYLCASSIRDSPGNTIYFGEGSWLTVV.